Listed here are 27 T cell receptor beta chains from one sample, sequenced in a study of identical twins. TCRdb reprocessed the 5' RACE reads via MiXCR and lists one record per CDR3 protein. The repertoire holds hundreds of thousands of distinct CDR3 sequences, with 9% to 15% as singletons. The data also belong to a second study, concerning yellow fever vaccine responses in identical twins.

Sequencing input: PBMCs. All receptors derive from a woman younger than 30 in good health.

The V and J genes are TRBV25-1 and TRBJ2-3; TRBD2 agrees at 13 bases. V dropped 5 bases and J dropped 0; count of bases not matched to a gene: 14. The V gene's germline CDR1 is MGHDK and CDR2 SYGVNS. This CDR3 has 20 amino acids. CDR3 sequence: CASSLPGLAGPNTSTDTQYF. The CDR3, as DNA: TGTGCCAGCAGTCTCCCGGGACTAGCGGGACCCAACACTAGCACAGATACGCAGTATTTT.

This clonotype was recorded a few times. The CDR3 spells CASSRSGAGPFF. The CDR3 DNA reads TGCGCCAGCAGCCGATCAGGGGCCGGTCCGTTCTTC. The J gene is TRBJ2-1, the V gene TRBV5-1, with a possible D match to TRBD1 (6 bases). Germline assignment: CDR1 SGHRS and CDR2 YFSETQ. V was clipped by 4 bases and J by 15 bases, with 17 bases between them. The CDR3 spans 12 residues.

The rearrangement links TRBV29-1 to TRBJ2-1; the match to TRBD1 covers 10 bases. Germline V gives CDR1 SQVTM, CDR2 ANQGSEA. J was trimmed by 9 bases and V by 5 bases; bases with no gene match: 7. The CDR3 has 13 amino acids. The CDR3 sequence is CSVSDRGNGEQFF. CDR3 DNA sequence: TGCAGCGTTTCGGACAGGGGGAACGGTGAGCAGTTCTTC.

This chain uses TRBV6-1 with TRBJ2-3; TRBD2 aligns across 13 bases. The ends lost 4 bases at V and 0 bases at J; junction bases unmatched: 7. This CDR3 spans 18 amino acids. Germline CDR1 and CDR2: MNHNS and SASEGT. The CDR3 nucleotides read TGTGCCAGCAGTGGATGGACTAGCGGGGGCCAAAGCACAGATACGCAGTATTTT. It specifies CASSGWTSGGQSTDTQYF.

This clonotype has only a few counts. V and J are TRBV2 and TRBJ2-3; no firm D call. The ends were cut back, 4 bases at V and 4 bases at J, with 18 bases in the middle. The CDR3 spans 16 residues. Germline V gives CDR1 SNHLY, CDR2 FYNNEI. CDR3 DNA: TGTGCCAGCAGTGCGAATCAGCGCCAGACCCCAGATACGCAGTATTTT. Its protein is CASSANQRQTPDTQYF.

This clonotype was seen a few times. This chain uses TRBV5-6 with TRBJ2-7, with D perhaps matching TRBD1 (5 bases). This CDR3 has 17 amino acids. The germline CDR1 and CDR2 sequences are SGHDT and YYEEEE. The V end was cut by 4 bases, the J end by 0 bases, with 20 bases between. CDR3 region: CASSVRQFRHGSYEQYF. The CDR3 coding sequence is TGTGCCAGCAGCGTAAGACAGTTCCGCCACGGCTCCTACGAGCAGTACTTC. The full variable domain, completed using reference TRBV5-6 and TRBJ2-7, is DAGVTQSPTHLIKTRGQQVTLRCSPKSGHDTVSWYQQALGQGPQFIFQYYEEEERQRGNFPDRFSGHQFPNYSSELNVNALLLGDSALYLCASSVRQFRHGSYEQYFGPGTRLTVT.

This clonotype was seen more than once but under ten times. Here the CDR3 reads CAIRSGAVADTQYF. Here the CDR3 DNA reads TGTGCCATCAGGTCAGGGGCAGTTGCAGATACGCAGTATTTT. The rearrangement uses TRBV10-3 and TRBJ2-3; D perhaps matches TRBD1 (6 bases). Trimming shortened V by 6 bases and J by 4 bases, and 14 bases separated the two germline ends. The germline V gene has CDR1 ENHRY and CDR2 SYGVKD. This CDR3 region has 14 residues.

This chain joins TRBV25-1 and TRBJ2-3; 8 bases match TRBD2. This CDR3 region has 15 residues. The germline V gene encodes CDR1 MGHDK and CDR2 SYGVNS. The junction had 6 bases not matched to a gene; V was cut back by 5 bases and J by 2 bases. This chain's CDR3 is CASSPQAGVTDTQYF. CDR3 coding DNA: TGTGCCAGCAGTCCTCAAGCGGGAGTCACAGATACGCAGTATTTT.

The V call is TRBV2, the J call TRBJ2-1, with 8 bases fitting TRBD2. The CDR3 contains 14 residues. Germline assignment: CDR1 SNHLY and CDR2 FYNNEI. J gave up 13 bases and V 1 base, and 9 bases lay outside the gene matches. The CDR3 loop reads CASSEGDLAGAQFF. CDR3 nucleotides: TGTGCCAGCAGTGAAGGCGACCTAGCGGGTGCTCAGTTCTTC.

This clonotype occurred a few times. V is TRBV7-7 and J is TRBJ2-2, with TRBD2 matching over 8 bases. CDR1 is SSHAT and CDR2 is FNYEAQ in the germline V gene (reference sequence). After removal of 5 bases from V and 6 bases from J, the junction contained 11 bases not matched to a gene. The CDR3 is 16 amino acids. CDR3 in DNA: TGTGCCAGCAGCGCGAGAGCGGGAGAAGGGGCCGGGGAGCTGTTTTTT. Translating it yields CASSARAGEGAGELFF.

The gene calls are TRBV28 and TRBJ1-5; tentative D call: TRBD1 (5 bases). Deletions cut 7 bases from V and 7 bases from J, with 8 bases between. The CDR3 is 11 amino acids. The germline CDR1 and CDR2 sequences are MDHEN and SYDVKM. In DNA, the CDR3 is TGTGCCAGCACCGGGGGGCAGCCCCAGCATTTT. Translating gives CASTGGQPQHF. The complete variable domain, with remaining parts taken from reference TRBV28 and TRBJ1-5, reads DVKVTQSSRYLVKRTGEKVFLECVQDMDHENMFWYRQDPGLGLRLIYFSYDVKMKEKGDIPEGYSVSREKKERFSLILESASTNQTSMYLCASTGGQPQHFGDGTRLSIL.

There are a few counts of this clonotype. The rearrangement joins TRBV27 to TRBJ2-7; 11 bases are a match to TRBD2. There are 16 residues in the CDR3. The germline CDR1 and CDR2 sequences are MNHEY and SMNVEV (reference sequence). V trimming: 5 bases; J trimming: 2 bases; junction bases outside the gene matches: 8. Here the CDR3 DNA reads TGTGCCAGCAGTGGAATAGCGGGAGGGATGGCCTACGAGCAGTACTTC. This codes for CASSGIAGGMAYEQYF.

This clonotype was found a few times. The J gene is TRBJ2-7, the V gene TRBV20-1; TRBD2 might be the D (5 bases). In germline, CDR1 is DFQATT, CDR2 SNEGSKA (reference sequence). Trimming pared 3 bases from V and 0 bases from J, leaving 9 bases between. This CDR3 has 13 amino acids. DNA of the CDR3: TGCAGTGCTAGGGGGAGACCCTCCTACGAGCAGTACTTC. Its translation: CSARGRPSYEQYF.

The genes are TRBV3-1 and TRBJ1-2; unclear D gene. Germline CDR1 is LGHDT and CDR2 is YNNKEL (reference sequence). The length of the CDR3 is 15 residues. V gave up 1 base and J gave up 1 base, with 10 bases separating them. The CDR3 loop reads CASSQVPRNNYGYTF. The CDR3 region has the DNA TGTGCCAGCAGCCAAGTGCCCAGGAATAACTATGGCTACACCTTC.

The chain links TRBV19 to TRBJ2-1; TRBD1 agrees at 8 bases. With V trimmed by 5 bases and J by 8 bases, 17 bases remained unmatched. Germline CDR1 reads LNHDA; CDR2 reads SQIVND (reference sequence). The CDR3 is made up of 17 amino acids. This CDR3 is CASSPRLGGTGSHEQFF. In DNA, the CDR3 is TGTGCCAGTAGTCCCCGACTAGGGGGGACAGGCTCCCATGAGCAGTTCTTC. Using reference TRBV19 and TRBJ2-1 for the parts outside the CDR3, the full variable domain is DGGITQSPKYLFRKEGQNVTLSCEQNLNHDAMYWYRQDPGQGLRLIYYSQIVNDFQKGDIAEGYSVSREKKESFPLTVTSAQKNPTAFYLCASSPRLGGTGSHEQFFGPGTRLTVL.

This clonotype appeared a few times. The chain is built from TRBV20-1 and TRBJ1-3, with no clear D. Between the trimmed V and J ends, which lost 0 bases and 1 base, there was a span of 4 bases. Germline V gene data show CDR1 as DFQATT and CDR2 as SNEGSKA (reference sequence). The CDR3 runs 13 residues. In DNA, the CDR3 is TGCAGTGCTAGAGACTTTTCTGGAAACACCATATATTTT. This codes for CSARDFSGNTIYF.

At least ten counts were recorded for this clonotype. The rearrangement uses TRBV12-3 or TRBV12-4 and TRBJ2-1; 11 bases agree with TRBD2. Trimming took 7 bases from V and 5 from J; bases not matched to a gene: 4. The CDR3 extends over 14 amino acids. DNA for the CDR3: TGTGCCAGCACTAGCGGGGGGCCTAACAATGAGCAGTTCTTC. Protein sequence: CASTSGGPNNEQFF.

This clonotype was picked up many times. The chain carries TRBV20-1 and TRBJ2-1; no definite D call. The CDR3 is 16 amino acids. V was shortened by 4 bases and J by 0 bases, with 16 bases between the two germline ends. Germline CDR1 is DFQATT and CDR2 is SNEGSKA (reference sequence). The CDR3, as DNA: TGCAGTGCTACCCCTGCCGGGCTGAGCTCCTACAATGAGCAGTTCTTC. Translation gives CSATPAGLSSYNEQFF.

This clonotype turned up a few times. This chain uses TRBV12-3 or TRBV12-4 with TRBJ1-5, with D perhaps matching TRBD1 (6 bases). The CDR3 contains 15 residues. V lost 3 bases and J lost 7, with 16 bases in between. CDR3 nucleotide sequence: TGTGCCAGCAGTTTCGGCGTACAGGGCGGGCAGCCCCAGCATTTT. This sequence encodes CASSFGVQGGQPQHF.

The table lists this clonotype with a few counts. DNA for the CDR3: TGTGCCAGCAGCCAAGGTTTGATGGGCCCTAACTATGGCTACACCTTC. Translation gives CASSQGLMGPNYGYTF. The chain links TRBV13 to TRBJ1-2; D is unclear. Trimming pared 5 bases from V and 0 bases from J, leaving 16 bases between. Looked up from germline, CDR1 is PRHDT and CDR2 is FYEKMQ (reference sequence). The CDR3 consists of 16 residues.

This clonotype was detected a few times. The CDR3 region is CASSPGTTFPLHF. The CDR3 DNA follows: TGTGCCAGCAGTCCCGGGACTACGTTCCCCCTCCACTTT. The rearrangement joins TRBV28 to TRBJ1-6; D is possibly TRBD1 (5 bases). The CDR3 is 13 residues long. Per germline, CDR1 MDHEN and CDR2 SYDVKM. Trimming stripped 5 bases from V and 13 bases from J, with 15 bases between.

This clonotype has just a few counts. The chain recombines TRBV20-1 with TRBJ2-7, with TRBD2 identical over 9 bases. V shed 3 bases and J 6 bases; nucleotides not matched to a gene: 9. Germline V gene sequence: CDR1 DFQATT, CDR2 SNEGSKA (reference sequence). The CDR3 runs to 14 residues. CDR3 protein: CSASEGLAVREQYF. The CDR3, as DNA: TGCAGTGCTAGCGAGGGACTAGCTGTACGCGAGCAGTACTTC.

There are a few counts of this clonotype. The J gene is TRBJ1-2, the V gene TRBV12-3 or TRBV12-4, with D tentatively TRBD1 (5 bases). This CDR3 comprises 14 residues. Trimming cost V 3 bases and J 7 bases, with 15 bases left between them. CDR3 residues: CASSFAGQYGGYTF. The CDR3 DNA reads as TGTGCCAGCAGTTTCGCAGGGCAATACGGTGGCTACACCTTC.

The gene calls are TRBV18 and TRBJ2-7; D remains ambiguous. The CDR3 is made up of 14 amino acids. The germline V and J ends were trimmed by 0 bases and 1 base, with 7 bases remaining between them. Germline CDR1 is KGHSH and CDR2 is LQKENI. The CDR3 protein is CASSPPSTSYEQYF. Written as DNA, the CDR3 is TGTGCCAGCTCACCACCTAGTACTTCCTACGAGCAGTACTTC.

This clonotype has just a few counts. V is TRBV10-3 and J is TRBJ2-1; unclear D gene. CDR1 is ENHRY, CDR2 SYGVKD, per germline. Trimming took off 7 bases at V and 5 bases at J, with 9 bases between the two ends. The CDR3 covers 12 residues. CDR3 nucleotide sequence: TGTGCCATCATTGGAACCAACAATGAGCAGTTCTTC. It specifies CAIIGTNNEQFF.

This clonotype has only a few counts. The chain employs TRBV5-1 and TRBJ2-5; TRBD2 agrees at 11 bases. V was clipped by 4 bases and J by 2 bases; unmatched bases: 10. CDR1 is SGHRS and CDR2 is YFSETQ in the germline V gene. The CDR3 covers 17 residues. This CDR3 is CASSSPSLAGGQETQYF. The CDR3 DNA sequence: TGCGCCAGCAGCAGCCCCTCTCTAGCGGGGGGACAAGAGACCCAGTACTTC.

This rearrangement joins TRBV20-1 to TRBJ2-7; D might be TRBD2 (6 bases). Germline V gene data show CDR1 as DFQATT and CDR2 as SNEGSKA (reference sequence). The germline V and J ends were trimmed by 6 bases and 4 bases, with 16 bases remaining between them. This CDR3 spans 13 amino acids. The CDR3 bases are TGCAGTGCGAGGAGGGTGGAGGGGTACGAGCAGTACGTC. Amino acids: CSARRVEGYEQYV.